This TCR beta chain derives from a study of T-cell reconstitution after alpha-beta-depleted transplantation in children. Study conclusions and caveats: Surviving recipient T cells and thymic progenitors underlay high day-60 TCRbeta diversity in some patients. About two months after transplant, alpha-beta T cells reportedly came from several hundred expanded graft clones. Diversity and T-cell counts at one year after transplant derived mostly from new T cells.

V was shortened by 3 bases and J by 3 bases, with 20 bases between the two germline ends. The CDR3 spans 16 residues. Germline CDR1 DFQATT, CDR2 SNEGSKA (reference sequence). This clonotype was counted many times. Its antigen remains unknown. Unique molecular identifiers were incorporated into the prepared TCRbeta library. A single record per CDR3 protein comes from TCRdb applying MiXCR to the PCR reads. The sample lists under 850,000 distinct CDR3 sequences, 10% to 15% seen once, with about 0.77% in the top ten. The receptor's source is a girl aged 2-15 years with congenital amegakaryocytic thrombocytopenia, due to receive a stem cell transplant. The V and J genes are TRBV20-1 and TRBJ2-5; D remains unclear. Material: PBMCs, obtained before TCRalphabeta/CD19-depleted stem cell transplant. CDR3: CSASLLGDYHEETQYF. The CDR3 bases are TGCAGTGCTAGCTTGCTAGGAGATTACCACGAAGAGACCCAGTACTTC.